Below are 11 T cell receptor beta chains sequenced from a single sample in a study of graft-versus-host responses after intestinal transplantation. Sequencing used immunoSEQ multiplex PCR; TCRdb keeps in-frame clones, though not all of them. This sample carries about 82,000 clones, approximately 90% of them seen once, and the ten largest clones take approximately 0.33%. No antigens are known for them. The sample in question was unstimulated CD4+ T cells sorted from spleen or lymph node cells, obtained before transplant. The source is a human donor who was the organ donor for an intestinal transplant.

The gene calls are TRBV5-1 and TRBJ2-7; D is perhaps TRBD1 (5 bases). CDR1 is SGHRS, CDR2 YFSETQ, per germline. Trimming took off 0 bases at V and 4 bases at J, with 14 bases between the two ends. This CDR3 region has 15 residues. CDR3 amino acids: CASSLAGQPHYEQYF. CDR3 coding DNA: TGCGCCAGCAGCTTGGCTGGACAACCCCATTACGAGCAGTACTTC.

The V call is TRBV30, the J call TRBJ1-3; 7 nucleotides agree with TRBD1. CDR1 and CDR2 (germline): GTSNPN, SVGIG (reference sequence). There are 14 residues in the CDR3. V shed 0 bases and J 4 bases; nucleotides not matched to a gene: 3. Here the CDR3 reads CAWSVGGAGNTIYF. The CDR3 DNA reads TGTGCCTGGAGTGTAGGGGGCGCCGGAAACACCATATATTTT.

This chain links TRBV28 with TRBJ2-7; 15 bases agree with TRBD2. This CDR3 is built from 17 residues. The J segment lost 0 bases and the V segment lost 6 bases, leaving 6 bases of the junction unmatched. CDR1 is MDHEN, CDR2 SYDVKM, per germline. The chain's CDR3 is CASSQGLAGGDSYEQYF. As DNA, the CDR3 is TGTGCCAGCAGCCAAGGACTAGCGGGAGGGGACTCCTACGAGCAGTACTTC.

The chain recombines TRBV4-2 with TRBJ1-3; 9 bases are a match to TRBD1. Germline loops: CDR1 LGHNA, CDR2 YNFKEQ. The CDR3 contains 15 residues. The V and J ends lost 4 bases and 8 bases, in that order; junction bases with no gene match: 9. In nucleotides, the CDR3 is TGTGCCAGCAGCCTTCAACAGGGGGCCAGGTACACCATATATTTT. Residues: CASSLQQGARYTIYF.

The gene calls are TRBV7-9 and TRBJ1-1; D gene ambiguous. This CDR3 has 14 residues. Germline V gives CDR1 SEHNR, CDR2 FQNEAQ (reference sequence). V gave up 6 bases and J gave up 1 base, with 12 bases separating them. CDR3 region: CASRQREGNTEAFF. DNA for the CDR3: TGTGCCAGCAGACAAAGGGAGGGGAACACTGAAGCTTTCTTT.

The CDR3 nucleotides read TGTGCCAGTTCCTTCGTGTCGTCCACAGATACGCAGTATTTT. Its protein is CASSFVSSTDTQYF. The gene calls are TRBV5-8 and TRBJ2-3, with D hard to call. Germline assignment: CDR1 SGHTS and CDR2 YDEGEE. The CDR3 has 14 residues. Trimming took 8 bases from V and 2 from J, leaving 15 bases between them.

The CDR3 is CASSGEASGGAGTDTQYF. The CDR3 DNA reads TGCGCCAGCAGCGGAGAGGCTAGCGGGGGGGCCGGCACAGATACGCAGTATTTT. The chain couples TRBV4-1 to TRBJ2-3, with 12 positions matching TRBD2. This CDR3 spans 18 amino acids. CDR1 and CDR2 (germline): MGHRA, YSYEKL. The trim removed 5 bases at V and 1 base at J, leaving 10 bases unmatched.

The chain employs TRBV7-9 and TRBJ2-3; a possible D gene is TRBD1 (5 bases). The germline gives CDR1 SEHNR, CDR2 FQNEAQ (reference sequence). Trimming removed 1 base from V and 2 bases from J, with 13 bases in between. The CDR3 totals 16 residues. The DNA of the CDR3 is TGTGCCAGCAGCTTAGAGTTTTTCAGGGCCACAGATACGCAGTATTTT. This encodes CASSLEFFRATDTQYF.

This chain links TRBV19 with TRBJ2-5, with 9 bases aligning to TRBD2. Germline trimming cut 3 bases from V and 0 bases from J; bases unmatched to any gene: 5. The CDR3 has 16 residues. Germline CDR1 LNHDA, CDR2 SQIVND (reference sequence). CDR3 residues: CASSMGLAGNQETQYF. The CDR3 coding sequence is TGTGCCAGTAGTATGGGCCTAGCGGGAAACCAAGAGACCCAGTACTTC.

In nucleotides, the CDR3 is TGCGCCAGCAGCAGTTCAACGTCTACCTACAATGAGCAGTTCTTC. Its translation: CASSSSTSTYNEQFF. This chain connects TRBV5-1 to TRBJ2-1, with no clear D. The CDR3 extends over 15 amino acids. Trimming left V 4 bases short and J 2 bases short, with 13 bases between. The germline CDR1 and CDR2 sequences are SGHRS and YFSETQ.

The rearrangement links TRBV7-3 to TRBJ2-1, with 7 bases aligning to TRBD2. The CDR3 sequence is 15 residues long. The J segment lost 0 bases and the V segment lost 4 bases, leaving 3 bases of the junction unmatched. Germline V gives CDR1 SGHTA, CDR2 FQGTGA. The CDR3 sequence is CASSSSGASYNEQFF. DNA of the CDR3: TGTGCCAGCAGCTCCAGCGGGGCCTCCTACAATGAGCAGTTCTTC.